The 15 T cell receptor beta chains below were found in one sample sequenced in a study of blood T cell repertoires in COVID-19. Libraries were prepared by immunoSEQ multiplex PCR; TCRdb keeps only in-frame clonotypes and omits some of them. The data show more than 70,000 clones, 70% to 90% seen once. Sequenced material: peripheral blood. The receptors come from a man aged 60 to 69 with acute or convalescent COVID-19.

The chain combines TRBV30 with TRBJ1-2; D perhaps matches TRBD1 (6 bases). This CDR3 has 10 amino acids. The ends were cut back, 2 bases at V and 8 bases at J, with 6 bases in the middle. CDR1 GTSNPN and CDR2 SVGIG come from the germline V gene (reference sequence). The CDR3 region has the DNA TGTGCCTGGAGTCAGGGGGGCTACACCTTC. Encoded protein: CAWSQGGYTF.

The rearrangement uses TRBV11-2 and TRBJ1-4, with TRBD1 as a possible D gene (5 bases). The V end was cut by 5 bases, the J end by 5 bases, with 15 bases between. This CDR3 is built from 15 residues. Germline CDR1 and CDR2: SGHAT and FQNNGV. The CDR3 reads CASSRSGRVNEKLFF. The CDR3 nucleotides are TGTGCCAGCAGCCGAAGTGGCAGGGTGAATGAAAAACTGTTTTTT.

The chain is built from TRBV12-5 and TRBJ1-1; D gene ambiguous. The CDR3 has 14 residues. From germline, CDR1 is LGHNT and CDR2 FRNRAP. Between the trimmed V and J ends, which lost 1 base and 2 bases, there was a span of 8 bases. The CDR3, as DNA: TGTGCTAGTGGTTTGGGTCAGGCCAACACTGAAGCTTTCTTT. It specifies CASGLGQANTEAFF.

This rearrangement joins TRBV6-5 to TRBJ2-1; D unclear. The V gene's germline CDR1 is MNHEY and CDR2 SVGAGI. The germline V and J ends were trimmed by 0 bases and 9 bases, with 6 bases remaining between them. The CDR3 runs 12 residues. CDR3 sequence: CASSYSTIEQFF. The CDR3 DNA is TGTGCCAGCAGTTACTCTACAATTGAGCAGTTCTTC.

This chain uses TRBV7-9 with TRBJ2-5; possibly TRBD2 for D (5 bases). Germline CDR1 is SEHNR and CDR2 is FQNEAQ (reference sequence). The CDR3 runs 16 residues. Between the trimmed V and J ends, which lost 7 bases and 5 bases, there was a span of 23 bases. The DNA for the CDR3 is TGTGCCAGCACCTACTCGACCAGCGGAGACCTGGAGACCCAGTACTTC. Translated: CASTYSTSGDLETQYF.

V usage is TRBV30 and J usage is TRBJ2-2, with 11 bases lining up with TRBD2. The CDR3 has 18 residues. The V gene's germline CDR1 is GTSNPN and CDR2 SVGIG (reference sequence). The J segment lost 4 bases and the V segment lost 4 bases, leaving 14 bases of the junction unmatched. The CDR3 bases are TGTGCCTGGACCAGGGCGCTAGCGGGGGGAGGACTCACCGGGGAGCTGTTTTTT. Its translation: CAWTRALAGGGLTGELFF.

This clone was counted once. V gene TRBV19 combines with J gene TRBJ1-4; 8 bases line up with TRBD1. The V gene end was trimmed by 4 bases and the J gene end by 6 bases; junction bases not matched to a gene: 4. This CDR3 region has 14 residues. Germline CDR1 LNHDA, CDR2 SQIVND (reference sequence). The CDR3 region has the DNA TGTGCCAGTAGTAAACAGGGGGGGGATGAAAAACTGTTTTTT. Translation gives CASSKQGGDEKLFF.

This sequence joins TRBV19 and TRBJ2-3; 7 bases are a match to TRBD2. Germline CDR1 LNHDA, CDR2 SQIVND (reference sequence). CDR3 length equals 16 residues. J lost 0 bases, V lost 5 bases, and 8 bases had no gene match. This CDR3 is CASSLPGGFSTDTQYF. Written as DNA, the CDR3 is TGTGCCAGTAGTCTGCCGGGAGGCTTTAGCACAGATACGCAGTATTTT.

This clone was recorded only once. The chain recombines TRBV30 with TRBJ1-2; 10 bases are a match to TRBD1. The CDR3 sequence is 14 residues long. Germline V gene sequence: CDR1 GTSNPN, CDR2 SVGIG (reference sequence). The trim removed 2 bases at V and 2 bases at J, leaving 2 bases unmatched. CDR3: CAWSTGQGNYGYTF. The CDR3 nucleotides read TGTGCCTGGAGTACGGGACAGGGGAACTATGGCTACACCTTC.

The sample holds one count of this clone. The CDR3 spells CASSLVSSGGGGELFF. The DNA of the CDR3 is TGTGCCAGCAGCTTGGTGTCTAGCGGAGGGGGCGGGGAGCTGTTTTTT. The chain joins TRBV5-5 to TRBJ2-2; TRBD2 might be the D (7 bases). The germline gives CDR1 SGHKS, CDR2 YYEKEE (reference sequence). This CDR3 is 16 amino acids long. V lost 0 bases and J lost 7, with 16 bases in between.

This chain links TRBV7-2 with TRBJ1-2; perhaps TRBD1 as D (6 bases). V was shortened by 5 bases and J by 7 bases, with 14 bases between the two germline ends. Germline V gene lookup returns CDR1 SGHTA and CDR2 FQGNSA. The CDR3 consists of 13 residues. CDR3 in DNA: TGTGCCAGCAGCGGACAGACAGTGTCTGGCTACACCTTC. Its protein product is CASSGQTVSGYTF.

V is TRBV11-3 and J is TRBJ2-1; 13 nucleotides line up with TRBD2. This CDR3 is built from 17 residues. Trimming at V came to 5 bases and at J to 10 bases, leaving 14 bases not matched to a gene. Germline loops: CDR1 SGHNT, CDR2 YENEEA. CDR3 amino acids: CASSPPLGLAGVGEQFF. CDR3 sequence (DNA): TGTGCCAGCAGCCCACCTCTAGGACTAGCGGGAGTCGGCGAGCAGTTCTTC.

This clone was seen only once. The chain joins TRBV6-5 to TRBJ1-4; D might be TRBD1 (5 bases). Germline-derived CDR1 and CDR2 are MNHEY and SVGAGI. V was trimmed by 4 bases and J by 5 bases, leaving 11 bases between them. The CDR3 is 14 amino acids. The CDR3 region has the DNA TGTGCCAGCAGTTTAAGACAGTCAAATGAAAAACTGTTTTTT. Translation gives CASSLRQSNEKLFF.

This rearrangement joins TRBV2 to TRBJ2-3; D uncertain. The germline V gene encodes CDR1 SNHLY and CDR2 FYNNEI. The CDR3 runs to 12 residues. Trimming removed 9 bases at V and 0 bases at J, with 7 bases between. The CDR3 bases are TGTGCCAGGAGCCCCAGCACAGATACGCAGTATTTT. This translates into CARSPSTDTQYF.

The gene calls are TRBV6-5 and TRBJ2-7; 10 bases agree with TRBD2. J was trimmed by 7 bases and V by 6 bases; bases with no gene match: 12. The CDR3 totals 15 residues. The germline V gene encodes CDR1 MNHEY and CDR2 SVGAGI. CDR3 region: CASREAASGGGEQYF. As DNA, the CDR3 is TGTGCCAGCAGGGAGGCCGCTAGCGGGGGTGGGGAGCAGTACTTC.